The 18 T cell receptor beta chains presented below share a single source sample, sequenced in a study of T cell responses to AZD1222 COVID-19 vaccine. This table comes from immunoSEQ multiplex PCR, and its TCRdb copy is limited to in-frame clones, with some not included. The sample carries 90,000 to 120,000 clones, 90% to 95% recorded once. The material was peripheral blood, obtained 28 days after the second AZD1222 dose. These receptors were collected from an adult who received the AZD1222 COVID-19 vaccine.

This chain joins TRBV30 and TRBJ2-1; D is ambiguous. CDR3 length equals 13 residues. Germline V CDR1 and CDR2: GTSNPN, SVGIG (reference sequence). Trimming left V 4 bases short and J 4 bases short, with 11 bases between. For the CDR3, the DNA is TGTGCCTGGAAAGGGTTGAGTTACAATGAGCAGTTCTTC. Translated: CAWKGLSYNEQFF.

The V gene is TRBV12-3 or TRBV12-4, the J gene TRBJ2-2; D unresolved. CDR3 length: 13 amino acids. V was pared by 4 bases and J by 5 bases, with 8 bases between. This chain's CDR3 is CASSSLKTGELFF. The CDR3 DNA reads TGTGCCAGCAGTTCCCTTAAAACCGGGGAGCTGTTTTTT.

This chain links TRBV27 with TRBJ1-5; possibly TRBD1 for D (5 bases). V shed 6 bases and J shed 4 bases, with 16 bases lying between them. The CDR3 sequence is 15 residues long. The germline CDR1 and CDR2 sequences are MNHEY and SMNVEV (reference sequence). The chain's CDR3 is CASSDGAGRNQPQHF. The CDR3, as DNA: TGTGCCAGCAGCGATGGGGCAGGGAGAAATCAGCCCCAGCATTTT.

The chain carries TRBV3-1 (or the pseudogene TRBV3-2) and TRBJ1-1, with 7 bases fitting TRBD1. The CDR3 is 19 amino acids. Per germline, CDR1 LGHDT and CDR2 YNNKEL (reference sequence). J lost 4 bases, V lost 1 base, and 18 bases had no gene match. The CDR3 sequence is CASSQGWGSKGAMGTEAFF. The CDR3 DNA is TGTGCCAGCAGCCAAGGGTGGGGTTCAAAGGGGGCAATGGGCACTGAAGCTTTCTTT.

This chain joins TRBV9 and TRBJ1-6; D gene uncertain. The CDR3 totals 14 residues. Germline assignment: CDR1 SGDLS and CDR2 YYNGEE. Trimming removed 0 bases at V and 5 bases at J, with 6 bases between. The CDR3 loop reads CASSVVPDNSPLHF. In DNA form, the CDR3 reads TGTGCCAGCAGCGTAGTACCAGATAATTCACCCCTCCACTTT.

The V gene is TRBV12-3 or TRBV12-4, the J gene TRBJ2-7; no clear D gene. Trimming shortened V by 3 bases and J by 6 bases, and 6 bases separated the two germline ends. CDR3 size: 11 residues. DNA for the CDR3: TGTGCCAGCAGTTTTGGTACCGAGCAGTACTTC. Protein product: CASSFGTEQYF.

The chain recombines TRBV5-3 with TRBJ2-1; 15 bases agree with TRBD2. TRBV5-3 is an open reading frame, and its role is uncertain. There are 20 residues in the CDR3. V was clipped by 0 bases and J by 5 bases; unmatched bases: 12. Here the CDR3 DNA reads TGTGCCAGAAGCTTGGTTACCGGGACTAGCGGGAGGTATGGGGACAATGAGCAGTTCTTC. This codes for CARSLVTGTSGRYGDNEQFF.

The chain recombines TRBV11-3 with TRBJ2-2, with D possibly TRBD1 on 6 matching bases. Germline CDR1 reads SGHNT; CDR2 reads YENEEA. V lost 2 bases to trimming and J lost 0 bases, with 7 bases between them. There are 15 residues in the CDR3. This CDR3 reads CASSLRTANTGELFF. The CDR3 DNA reads as TGTGCCAGCAGCTTAAGGACAGCGAACACCGGGGAGCTGTTTTTT.

CDR3 sequence reads: CASSSLAGDGYEQYF. For the CDR3, the DNA is TGTGCCAGCAGCTCTTTAGCAGGGGATGGTTACGAGCAGTACTTC. The V gene is TRBV11-2, the J gene TRBJ2-7; TRBD1 is a possible D gene (6 bases). The CDR3 contains 15 residues. The V and J ends lost 4 bases and 4 bases respectively, with 17 bases between them. Germline V CDR1 and CDR2: SGHAT, FQNNGV.

V usage is TRBV4-3 and J usage is TRBJ1-5, with no clear D. The CDR3 totals 16 residues. CDR1 is LGHNA and CDR2 is YSLEER in the germline V gene. V was shortened by 0 bases and J by 0 bases, with 9 bases between the two germline ends. CDR3 sequence (DNA): TGCGCCAGCAGCCAAGATTGGGTGTATAGCAATCAGCCCCAGCATTTT. Its translation: CASSQDWVYSNQPQHF.

This clone was recorded once. The rearrangement joins TRBV12-5 to TRBJ2-3; 12 bases match TRBD2. The junction had 5 bases not matched to a gene; V was cut back by 5 bases and J by 2 bases. Germline V gene sequence: CDR1 LGHNT, CDR2 FRNRAP. The CDR3 has 16 amino acids. CDR3 sequence: CASGGGTSGLTDTQYF. CDR3 in DNA: TGTGCTAGTGGTGGGGGGACTAGCGGGCTCACAGATACGCAGTATTTT.

The CDR3 bases are TGCGCCAGCAGCCAAGGGGGAACCTACGAGCAGTACTTC. Its protein product is CASSQGGTYEQYF. The gene calls are TRBV4-1 and TRBJ2-7; D remains ambiguous. The germline V gene has CDR1 MGHRA and CDR2 YSYEKL. This CDR3 has 13 amino acids. V shed 1 base and J shed 2 bases, with 6 bases lying between them.

The chain employs TRBV4-1 and TRBJ2-3; no reliable D call. The CDR3 has 13 amino acids. V was clipped by 1 base and J by 5 bases, with 7 bases between them. CDR1 and CDR2 (germline): MGHRA, YSYEKL. The CDR3 reads CASSQVHVDTQYF. CDR3 nucleotides: TGCGCCAGCAGCCAAGTTCACGTAGATACGCAGTATTTT.

This sequence joins TRBV5-4 and TRBJ1-2; D not resolved. CDR3 length equals 16 residues. The V gene lost 3 bases and the J gene lost 0 bases, with 15 bases spanning the gap. Germline CDR1 and CDR2: SGHNT and YYREEE (reference sequence). CDR3 amino acids: CASSSRGQETNYGYTF. For the CDR3, the DNA is TGTGCCAGCAGCTCCCGAGGGCAGGAAACTAACTATGGCTACACCTTC.

V is TRBV28 and J is TRBJ1-1; possibly TRBD1 for D (6 bases). This CDR3 has 15 residues. The germline V gene encodes CDR1 MDHEN and CDR2 SYDVKM. The germline V and J ends were trimmed by 5 bases and 3 bases, with 16 bases remaining between them. Written as DNA, the CDR3 is TGTGCCAGCAGTCGGGGGACGACAGGAGACACTGAAGCTTTCTTT. It is translated as CASSRGTTGDTEAFF.

This chain links TRBV18 with TRBJ1-3, with D hard to call. V lost 3 bases to trimming and J lost 0 bases, with 18 bases between them. The CDR3 sequence is 18 residues long. The germline V gene has CDR1 KGHSH and CDR2 LQKENI. CDR3 loop: CASSPLGGFSSSGNTIYF. DNA of the CDR3: TGTGCCAGCTCACCCTTGGGAGGTTTTTCGAGCTCTGGAAACACCATATATTTT. Together with reference TRBV18 and TRBJ1-3, the CDR3 gives the full variable domain: NAGVMQNPRHLVRRRGQEARLRCSPMKGHSHVYWYRQLPEEGLKFMVYLQKENIIDESGMPKERFSAEFPKEGPSILRIQQVVRGDSAAYFCASSPLGGFSSSGNTIYFGEGSWLTVV.

The genes are TRBV5-1 and TRBJ1-2; D is possibly TRBD1 (5 bases). Germline-derived CDR1 and CDR2 are SGHRS and YFSETQ. V dropped 5 bases and J dropped 6 bases, with 26 bases sitting between them. CDR3 length: 17 amino acids. The CDR3 DNA reads TGCGCCAGCAGATATATACCGGACACCGTCCCCCTAGATGGCTACACCTTC. It specifies CASRYIPDTVPLDGYTF.

On this clone: This sample includes further DNA sequences coding for the same CDR3. The gene calls are TRBV5-4 and TRBJ2-2, with D perhaps given as TRBD1 or TRBD2 (5 bases each). The germline V gene has CDR1 SGHNT and CDR2 YYREEE (reference sequence). Trimming pared 2 bases from V and 6 bases from J, leaving 14 bases between. CDR3 size: 15 residues. The CDR3 sequence: CASSLFRDPPGELFF. The DNA for the CDR3 is TGTGCCAGCAGCTTATTCCGGGACCCCCCCGGGGAGCTGTTTTTT. Based on the CDR3 plus reference TRBV5-4 and TRBJ2-2, the full variable domain is ETGVTQSPTHLIKTRGQQVTLRCSSQSGHNTVSWYQQALGQGPQFIFQYYREEENGRGNFPPRFSGLQFPNYSSELNVNALELDDSALYLCASSLFRDPPGELFFGEGSRLTVL.